This TCR beta chain comes out of a study of T cells after yellow fever vaccination. Broader study findings: In post-booster samples, most primary-vaccination clones reappeared (approximately 97% CD4, 88% CD8).

V shed 5 bases, J shed 5 bases, and the junction held 9 bases outside the gene matches. The CDR3 is 16 amino acids. One entry per CDR3 protein, called by TCRdb with MiXCR from the 5' RACE reads. The sample consists of roughly 94,000 distinct CDR3 sequences, 8.9% of them appearing once. The table lists this clonotype with a few counts. The specimen was CD8+ T cells not binding an NS4B(214-222) dextramer, sorted from PBMCs, collected about 2 weeks after the first yellow fever vaccination. The chain links TRBV12-3 or TRBV12-4 to TRBJ2-5; 12 bases are a match to TRBD2. The clonotype was recovered from a man aged 18 to 30 who received the YFV17D yellow fever vaccine. The CDR3 bases are TGTGCCAGCAGTCCTCGACTAGCGGGGGTGGTGGAGACCCAGTACTTC. It yields the protein CASSPRLAGVVETQYF.